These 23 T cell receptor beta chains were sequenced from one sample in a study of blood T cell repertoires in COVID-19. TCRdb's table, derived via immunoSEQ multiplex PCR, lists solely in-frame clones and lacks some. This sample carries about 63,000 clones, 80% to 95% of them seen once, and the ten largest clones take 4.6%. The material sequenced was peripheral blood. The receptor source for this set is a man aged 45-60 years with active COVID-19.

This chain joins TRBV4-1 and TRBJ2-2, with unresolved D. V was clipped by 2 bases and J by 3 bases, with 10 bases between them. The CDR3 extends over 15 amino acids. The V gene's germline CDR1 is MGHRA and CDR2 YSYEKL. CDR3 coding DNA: TGCGCCAGCAGCCAACCATGGGCTGACACCGGGGAGCTGTTTTTT. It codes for CASSQPWADTGELFF.

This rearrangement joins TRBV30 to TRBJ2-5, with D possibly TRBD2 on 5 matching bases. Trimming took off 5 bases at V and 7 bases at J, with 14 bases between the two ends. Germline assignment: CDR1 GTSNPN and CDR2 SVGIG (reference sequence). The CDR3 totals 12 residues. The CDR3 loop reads CAWGRVEGTQYF. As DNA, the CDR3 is TGTGCCTGGGGGAGAGTCGAGGGGACCCAGTACTTC.

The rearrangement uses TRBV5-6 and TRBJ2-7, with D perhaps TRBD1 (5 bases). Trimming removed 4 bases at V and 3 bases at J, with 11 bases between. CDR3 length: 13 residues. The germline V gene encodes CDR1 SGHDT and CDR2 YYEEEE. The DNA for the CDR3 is TGTGCCAGCAGCACCTACGACAGCTACGAGCAGTACTTC. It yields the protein CASSTYDSYEQYF.

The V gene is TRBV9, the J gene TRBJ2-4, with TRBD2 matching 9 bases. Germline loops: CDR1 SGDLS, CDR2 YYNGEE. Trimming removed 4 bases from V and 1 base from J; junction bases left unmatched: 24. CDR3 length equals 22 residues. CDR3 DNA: TGTGCCAGCAGCCTATACCCCGGGACTAGCTTCCCTGGCCAGGGCGCCAAAAACATTCAGTACTTC. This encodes CASSLYPGTSFPGQGAKNIQYF. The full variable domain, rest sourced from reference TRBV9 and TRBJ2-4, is DSGVTQTPKHLITATGQRVTLRCSPRSGDLSVYWYQQSLDQGLQFLIQYYNGEERAKGNILERFSAQQFPDLHSELNLSSLELGDSALYFCASSLYPGTSFPGQGAKNIQYFGAGTRLSVL.

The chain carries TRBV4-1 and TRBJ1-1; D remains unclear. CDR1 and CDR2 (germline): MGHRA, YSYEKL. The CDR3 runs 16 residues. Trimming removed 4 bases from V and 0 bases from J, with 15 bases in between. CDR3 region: CASSLATQAMNTEAFF. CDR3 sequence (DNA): TGCGCCAGCAGCCTCGCAACGCAGGCGATGAACACTGAAGCTTTCTTT.

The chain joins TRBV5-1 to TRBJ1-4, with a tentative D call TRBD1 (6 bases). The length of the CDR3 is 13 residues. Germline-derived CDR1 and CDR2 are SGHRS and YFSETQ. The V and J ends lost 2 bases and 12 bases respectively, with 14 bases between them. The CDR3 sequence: CASSLEQGSELFF. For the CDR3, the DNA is TGCGCCAGCAGCTTAGAACAGGGATCGGAACTGTTTTTT. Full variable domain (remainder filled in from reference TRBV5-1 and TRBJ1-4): KAGVTQTPRYLIKTRGQQVTLSCSPISGHRSVSWYQQTPGQGLQFLFEYFSETQRNKGNFPGRFSGRQFSNSRSEMNVSTLELGDSALYLCASSLEQGSELFFGSGTQLSVL.

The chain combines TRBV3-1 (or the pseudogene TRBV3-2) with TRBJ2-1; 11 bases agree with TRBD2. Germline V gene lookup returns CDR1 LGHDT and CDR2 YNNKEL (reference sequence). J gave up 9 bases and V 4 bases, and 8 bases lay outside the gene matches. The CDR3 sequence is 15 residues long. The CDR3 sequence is CASSPHSGRAVEQFF. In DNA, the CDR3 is TGTGCCAGCAGCCCCCATAGCGGGAGGGCGGTTGAGCAGTTCTTC.

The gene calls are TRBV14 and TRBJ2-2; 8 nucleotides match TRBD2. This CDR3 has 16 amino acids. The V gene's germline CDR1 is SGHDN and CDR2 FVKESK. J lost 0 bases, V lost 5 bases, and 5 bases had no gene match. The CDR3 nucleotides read TGTGCCAGCAGCGCGTCGGGGGGGTCGAACACCGGGGAGCTGTTTTTT. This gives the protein CASSASGGSNTGELFF.

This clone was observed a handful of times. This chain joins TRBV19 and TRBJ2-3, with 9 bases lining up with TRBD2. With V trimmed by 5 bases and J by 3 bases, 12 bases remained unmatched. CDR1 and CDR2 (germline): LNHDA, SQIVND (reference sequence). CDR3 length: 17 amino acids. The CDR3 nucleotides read TGTGCCAGTAGTCCCATCCGGGCGGGGGGGAGGACAGATACGCAGTATTTT. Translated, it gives CASSPIRAGGRTDTQYF.

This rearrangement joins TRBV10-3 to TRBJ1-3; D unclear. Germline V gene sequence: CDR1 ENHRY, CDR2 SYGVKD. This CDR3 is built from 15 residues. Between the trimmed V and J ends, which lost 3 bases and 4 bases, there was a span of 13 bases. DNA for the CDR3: TGTGCCATCAGTGATGGTCTTACATCAGGAAACACCATATATTTT. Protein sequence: CAISDGLTSGNTIYF.

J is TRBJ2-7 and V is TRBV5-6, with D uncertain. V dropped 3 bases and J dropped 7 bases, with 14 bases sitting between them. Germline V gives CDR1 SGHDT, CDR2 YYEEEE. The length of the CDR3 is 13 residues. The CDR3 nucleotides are TGTGCCAGCAGCTCAAGCAGGTCCAGAGAGCAGTACTTC. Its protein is CASSSSRSREQYF.

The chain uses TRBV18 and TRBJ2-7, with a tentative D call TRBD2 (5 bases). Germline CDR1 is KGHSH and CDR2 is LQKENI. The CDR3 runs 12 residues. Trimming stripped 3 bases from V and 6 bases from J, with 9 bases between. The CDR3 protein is CASSPDSPEQYF. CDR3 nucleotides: TGTGCCAGCTCACCGGACTCACCCGAGCAGTACTTC.

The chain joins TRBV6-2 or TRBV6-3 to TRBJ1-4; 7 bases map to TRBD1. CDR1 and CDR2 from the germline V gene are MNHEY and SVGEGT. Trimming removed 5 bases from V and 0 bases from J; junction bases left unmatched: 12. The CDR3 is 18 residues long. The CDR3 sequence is CASSAQRQGQATNEKLFF. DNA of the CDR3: TGTGCCAGCAGTGCCCAGCGACAGGGCCAAGCAACTAATGAAAAACTGTTTTTT.

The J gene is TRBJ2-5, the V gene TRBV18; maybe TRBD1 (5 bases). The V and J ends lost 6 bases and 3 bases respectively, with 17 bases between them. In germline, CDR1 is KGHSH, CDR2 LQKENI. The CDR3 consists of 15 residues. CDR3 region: CASSPRWGPEETQYF. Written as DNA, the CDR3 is TGTGCCAGCTCCCCGAGGTGGGGCCCAGAAGAGACCCAGTACTTC.

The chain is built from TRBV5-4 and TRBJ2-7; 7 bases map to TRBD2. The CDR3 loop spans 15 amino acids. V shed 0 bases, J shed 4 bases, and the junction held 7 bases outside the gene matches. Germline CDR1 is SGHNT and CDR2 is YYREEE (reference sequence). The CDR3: CASSLGSGGPYEQYF. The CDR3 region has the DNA TGTGCCAGCAGCTTGGGCTCGGGAGGCCCTTACGAGCAGTACTTC. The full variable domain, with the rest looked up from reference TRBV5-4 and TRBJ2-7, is ETGVTQSPTHLIKTRGQQVTLRCSSQSGHNTVSWYQQALGQGPQFIFQYYREEENGRGNFPPRFSGLQFPNYSSELNVNALELDDSALYLCASSLGSGGPYEQYFGPGTRLTVT.

The CDR3 sequence is CASSYGSRGSTDTQYF. The DNA of the CDR3 is TGTGCCAGCAGCTACGGATCGCGGGGGAGCACAGATACGCAGTATTTT. This sequence joins TRBV7-3 and TRBJ2-3; 7 positions agree with TRBD2. The CDR3 extends over 16 amino acids. Germline trimming cut 4 bases from V and 0 bases from J; bases unmatched to any gene: 7. The germline gives CDR1 SGHTA, CDR2 FQGTGA. The full variable domain, with the rest looked up from reference TRBV7-3 and TRBJ2-3, is GAGVSQTPSNKVTEKGKYVELRCDPISGHTALYWYRQSLGQGPEFLIYFQGTGAADDSGLPNDRFFAVRPEGSVSTLKIQRTERGDSAVYLCASSYGSRGSTDTQYFGPGTRLTVL.

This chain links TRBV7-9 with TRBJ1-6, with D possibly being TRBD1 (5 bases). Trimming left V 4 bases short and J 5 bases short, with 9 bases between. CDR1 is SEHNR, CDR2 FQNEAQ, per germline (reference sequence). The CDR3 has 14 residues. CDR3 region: CASSSQGNNSPLHF. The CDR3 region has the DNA TGTGCCAGCAGCTCTCAGGGAAATAATTCACCCCTCCACTTT.

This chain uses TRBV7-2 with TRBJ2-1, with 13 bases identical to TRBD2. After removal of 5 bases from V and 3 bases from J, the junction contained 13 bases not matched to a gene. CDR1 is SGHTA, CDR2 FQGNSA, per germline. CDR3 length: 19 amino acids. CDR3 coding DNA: TGTGCCAGCAGCCTGGGACTAGCGGGGACCACAAACGGCTACAATGAGCAGTTCTTC. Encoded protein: CASSLGLAGTTNGYNEQFF.

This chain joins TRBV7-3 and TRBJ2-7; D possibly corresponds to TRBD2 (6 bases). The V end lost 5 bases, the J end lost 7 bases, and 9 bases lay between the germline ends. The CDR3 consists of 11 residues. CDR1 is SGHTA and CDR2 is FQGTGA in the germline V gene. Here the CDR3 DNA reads TGTGCCAGCAGCACCGGGGGTGAGCAGTACTTC. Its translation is CASSTGGEQYF.

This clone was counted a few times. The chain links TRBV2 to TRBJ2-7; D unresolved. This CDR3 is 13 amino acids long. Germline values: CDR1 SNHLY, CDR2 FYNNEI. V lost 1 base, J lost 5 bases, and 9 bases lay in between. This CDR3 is CASSEGLRNEQYF. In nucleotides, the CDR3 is TGTGCCAGCAGTGAAGGGCTGAGGAACGAGCAGTACTTC.

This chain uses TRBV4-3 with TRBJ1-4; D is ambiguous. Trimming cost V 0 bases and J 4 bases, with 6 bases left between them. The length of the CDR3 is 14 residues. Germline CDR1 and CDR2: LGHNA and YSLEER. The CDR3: CASSQELLNEKLFF. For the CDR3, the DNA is TGCGCCAGCAGCCAAGAGTTACTTAATGAAAAACTGTTTTTT.

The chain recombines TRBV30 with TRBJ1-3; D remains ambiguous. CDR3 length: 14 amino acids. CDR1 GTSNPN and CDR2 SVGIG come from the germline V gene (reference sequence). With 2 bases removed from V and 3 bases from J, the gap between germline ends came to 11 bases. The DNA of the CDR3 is TGTGCCTGGAGTACGGGATTTCTTGGAAACACCATATATTTT. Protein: CAWSTGFLGNTIYF.

CDR3 bases: TGTGCCAGCAGCTACATAGCGGGGGGGGGATACAATGAGCAGTTCTTC. It translates to CASSYIAGGGYNEQFF. The chain recombines TRBV7-2 with TRBJ2-1; TRBD2 agrees at 11 bases. This CDR3 contains 16 residues. J gave up 4 bases and V 4 bases, and 6 bases lay outside the gene matches. Germline CDR1 is SGHTA and CDR2 is FQGNSA.